A selection of T cell receptor beta chains follows, all from one sample in a study of T cell responses to AZD1222 COVID-19 vaccine. Sequenced by immunoSEQ multiplex PCR; TCRdb stores in-frame clones only, minus some. The sample holds roughly 150,000 clones; approximately 91% are singletons and the top ten take just under 2%. The sample in question was peripheral blood, obtained 28 days after the second AZD1222 dose. The source of these receptors is an adult who received the AZD1222 COVID-19 vaccine. Both conserved end residues are part of each CDR3.

CAISERLNEQFF | TRBJ2-1 | TRBV10-3
CASSRTVSNQPQHF | TRBJ1-5 | TRBV6-5
CASSSPTQANYGYTF | TRBJ1-2 | TRBV5-5
CASSYLGGSEQFF | TRBJ2-1 | TRBV6-5
CASSQRDERRALHF | TRBJ1-6 | TRBV3-1/TRBV3-2
CASSPRWSGSSYNEQFF | TRBJ2-1 | TRBV5-1
CASSLWVGTANTEAFF | TRBJ1-1 | TRBV7-9
CASSEGAGYAYEQYF | TRBJ2-7 | TRBV11-2
CASSLSRQGTEAFF | TRBJ1-1 | TRBV5-5
CSVSRATEAFF | TRBJ1-1 | TRBV20-1
CASSPRQGNHEQYF | TRBJ2-7 | TRBV7-8
CASSPTGGTEAFF | TRBJ1-1 | TRBV7-9
CSVEFLGPRGYEQYF | TRBJ2-7 | TRBV29-1
CASRRDRPTF | TRBJ1-2 | TRBV5-1
CASSSQDRGGTEAFF | TRBJ1-1 | TRBV5-5
CASSYGTSQYEQYF | TRBJ2-7 | TRBV11-1
CATGQGVSGANVLTF | TRBJ2-6 | TRBV5-8
CASSPLGTVSSYEQYF | TRBJ2-7 | TRBV27
CASSQVLGTVELYGYTF | TRBJ1-2 | TRBV4-2
CASSPPAGGRNEQFF | TRBJ2-1 | TRBV11-2
CASSLGQSSGANVLTF | TRBJ2-6 | TRBV7-9
CASSQVGLGVPQPQHF | TRBJ1-5 | TRBV4-1
CASSLGVSPYEQYF | TRBJ2-7 | TRBV7-2
CAIASAENTEAFF | TRBJ1-1 | TRBV6-6
CASSFQGAGGEKLFF | TRBJ1-4 | TRBV5-1
CSVNNPSAQETQYF | TRBJ2-5 | TRBV29-1
CASSDPTGGSGYTF | TRBJ1-2 | TRBV5-1
CASSVVPDNSPLHF | TRBJ1-6 | TRBV9
CASSPQGIPQPQHF | TRBJ1-5 | TRBV2
CASSEWPSLTGMNTEAFF | TRBJ1-1 | TRBV25-1
CASSRGGEAGYTF | TRBJ1-2 | TRBV7-8
CASSYISNYGYTF | TRBJ1-2 | TRBV6-5
CASSLGLAETQYF | TRBJ2-5 | TRBV18
CATSDDGTDYGYTF | TRBJ1-2 | TRBV24-1
CATSDRGRGQNGYTF | TRBJ1-2 | TRBV24-1
CASSPTGNTEAFF | TRBJ1-1 | TRBV3-1/TRBV3-2
CAWNLRQGSIITGTEAFF | TRBJ1-1 | TRBV30
CAWRYPTGGFSGYTF | TRBJ1-2 | TRBV30
CASSPASAGNYNEQFF | TRBJ2-1 | TRBV3-1/TRBV3-2
CASSYWGSRGPNTGELFF | TRBJ2-2 | TRBV5-4
CAWRPRTEGEFF | TRBJ2-1 | TRBV30
CASSNRQGSTGELFF | TRBJ2-2 | TRBV6-6
CASSHRGLGGANVLTF | TRBJ2-6 | TRBV28
CASSLRQGARRTEAFF | TRBJ1-1 | TRBV5-1
CASSDPRDGLNGYTF | TRBJ1-2 | TRBV10-1
CASSGEWGVAGGLLGPLHF | TRBJ1-6 | TRBV6-1
CASRTRGPEQYF | TRBJ2-7 | TRBV2
CASSPRVATPLGTDTQYF | TRBJ2-3 | TRBV18
CASSKDGDLNEKLFF | TRBJ1-4 | TRBV21-1
CASSQEGARGSYEQYF | TRBJ2-7 | TRBV4-2
CASTPGLGNEKLFF | TRBJ1-4 | TRBV9
CASSGTSYGYTF | TRBJ1-2 | TRBV2
CASSPTRGFPSNQPQHF | TRBJ1-5 | TRBV5-4
CASSLLSSSGNTIYF | TRBJ1-3 | TRBV5-5